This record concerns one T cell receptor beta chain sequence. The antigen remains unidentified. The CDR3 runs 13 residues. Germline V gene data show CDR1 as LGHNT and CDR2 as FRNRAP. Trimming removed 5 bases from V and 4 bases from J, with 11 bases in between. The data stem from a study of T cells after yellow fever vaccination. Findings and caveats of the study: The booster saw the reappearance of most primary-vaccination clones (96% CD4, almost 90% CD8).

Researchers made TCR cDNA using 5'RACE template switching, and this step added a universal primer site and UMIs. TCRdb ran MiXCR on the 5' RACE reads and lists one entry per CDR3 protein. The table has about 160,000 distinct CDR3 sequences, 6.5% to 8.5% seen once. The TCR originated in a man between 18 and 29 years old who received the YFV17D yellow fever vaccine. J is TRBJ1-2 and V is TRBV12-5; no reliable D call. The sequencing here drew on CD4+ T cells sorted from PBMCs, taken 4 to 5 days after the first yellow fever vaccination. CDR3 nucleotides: TGTGCTAGTGGTCCTCCGGACCGCTATGGCTACACCTTC. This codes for CASGPPDRYGYTF.